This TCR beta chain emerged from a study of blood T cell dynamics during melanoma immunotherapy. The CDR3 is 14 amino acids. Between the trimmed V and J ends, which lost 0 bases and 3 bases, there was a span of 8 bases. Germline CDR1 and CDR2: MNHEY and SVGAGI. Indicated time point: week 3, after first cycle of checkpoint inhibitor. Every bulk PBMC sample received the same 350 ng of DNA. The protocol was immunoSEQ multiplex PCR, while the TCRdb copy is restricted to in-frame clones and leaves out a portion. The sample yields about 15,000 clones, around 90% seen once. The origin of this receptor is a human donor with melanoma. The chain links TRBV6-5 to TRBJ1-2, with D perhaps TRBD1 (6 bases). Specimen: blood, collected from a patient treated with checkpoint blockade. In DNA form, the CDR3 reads TGTGCCAGCAGTTACTCCCGGACAGACTATGGCTACACCTTC. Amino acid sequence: CASSYSRTDYGYTF.